This T cell receptor beta chain was sequenced in a study of blood T cells in healthy people across ages. The germline V gene encodes CDR1 SGHTA and CDR2 FQGNSA. J was trimmed by 4 bases and V by 3 bases; bases with no gene match: 2. CDR3 length: 13 amino acids. Alongside a J-beta primer mix, a sample-barcoded 5' primer served in a second PCR lasting about 7 to 11 cycles. TCRdb reprocessed the 5' RACE reads with MiXCR, giving one entry per CDR3 protein. This sample carries 1.8 million or so distinct CDR3 sequences, about 39% of them seen once, and the ten largest clones take under 25%. This clonotype has a count of ten or more.

The receptor was isolated from a human donor in good health. The chain carries TRBV7-2 and TRBJ1-2; 7 nucleotides line up with TRBD1. Sequenced material: blood. The CDR3 reads CASSLDRLYGYTF. CDR3 bases: TGTGCCAGCAGCTTGGACAGGCTCTATGGCTACACCTTC.